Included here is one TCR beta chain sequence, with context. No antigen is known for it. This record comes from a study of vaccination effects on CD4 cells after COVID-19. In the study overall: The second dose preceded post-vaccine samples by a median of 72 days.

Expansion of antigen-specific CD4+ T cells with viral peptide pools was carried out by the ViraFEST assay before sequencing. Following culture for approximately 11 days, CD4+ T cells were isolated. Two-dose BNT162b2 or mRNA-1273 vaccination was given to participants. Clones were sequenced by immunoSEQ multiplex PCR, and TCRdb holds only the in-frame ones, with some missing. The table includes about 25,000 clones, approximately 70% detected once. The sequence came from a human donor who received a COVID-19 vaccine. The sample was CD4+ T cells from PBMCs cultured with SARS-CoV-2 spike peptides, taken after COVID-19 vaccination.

CDR3 sequence (DNA): TGTGCCAGCAGCAAAGACAGGAGCTCCTATAATTCACCCCTCCACTTT. Translation: CASSKDRSSYNSPLHF. The rearrangement joins TRBV21-1 to TRBJ1-6; the D call of TRBD1 is as the table states it, not checked on the DNA. TRBV21-1 is a recognized pseudogene. The CDR3 has 16 amino acids.